This TCR beta chain was sequenced during a study of T cell changes during pregnancy in multiple sclerosis. The assay was immunoSEQ multiplex PCR, and TCRdb's table has in-frame clones only and misses some. The data contain tens of thousands of clones, around nine tenths of them seen just once; the ten biggest clones take up 1.5% to 2%. In its sample, this clone was seen a few times. Trimming removed 3 bases from V and 0 bases from J; junction bases left unmatched: 16. There are 20 residues in the CDR3. Germline V gene sequence: CDR1 GTSNPN, CDR2 SVGIG (reference sequence). The source material was peripheral blood, sampled in the first trimester of pregnancy. The TCR originated in a female donor in good health, enrolled as a control in a pregnancy study. This chain connects TRBV30 to TRBJ2-3; TRBD2 matches at 12 bases. CDR3 region: CAWSRGLPGLAGPSTDTQYF. The CDR3, as DNA: TGTGCCTGGAGCCGTGGGCTCCCGGGACTAGCGGGCCCTAGCACAGATACGCAGTATTTT.